These T cell receptor beta chains were read from a single sample in a study of monozygotic twins with inflammatory bowel disease. TCRdb re-called the 5' RACE reads; one entry per CDR3 protein, DNA not given. This repertoire includes 300,000 to 350,000 distinct CDR3 sequences. The sequencing input was blood. All receptors come from a human donor with ulcerative colitis or Crohn's disease, or a healthy co-twin of an affected twin (not recorded which). Each CDR3 is given with its conserved first and last residue.

V gene	J gene	CDR3 protein
TRBV15	TRBJ2-6	CATSTGRSSWANVLTF
TRBV12-3/TRBV12-4	TRBJ2-7	CASSGRYEQYF
TRBV6-4	TRBJ2-3	CASSDSSYQGDTQYF
TRBV28	TRBJ1-1	CASRRGGFPEAFF
TRBV6-1	TRBJ1-2	CASTPGTGVDGYTF
TRBV25-1	TRBJ1-4	CASSEPTASNEKLFF
TRBV9	TRBJ1-5	CASSPRDDRNQPQHF
TRBV28	TRBJ2-7	CASRRLEDDYEQYF
TRBV30	TRBJ2-2	CAWRRWVTGELFF
TRBV29-1	TRBJ2-1	CSVGTSGGANEQFF
TRBV11-2	TRBJ2-1	CASSLVLFRVESYNEQFF
TRBV27	TRBJ1-1	CASSLKPLQYRVSEAFF
TRBV6-2/TRBV6-3	TRBJ2-7	CASRQTGTGVEQYF
TRBV12-3/TRBV12-4	TRBJ2-5	CASSSLSPLEETQYF
TRBV7-9	TRBJ2-2	CASSPYHGPPNTGELFF
TRBV4-3	TRBJ1-5	CASSQDQGSAQPQHF
TRBV29-1	TRBJ2-7	CSVEGGSLRSEQYF
TRBV6-1	TRBJ2-6	CASSEGNSGANVLTF
TRBV23-1	TRBJ2-5	CASSQSAGLMYQETQYF
TRBV2	TRBJ2-1	CASSERLVKNEQFF
TRBV6-4	TRBJ2-2	CASSARGETGELFF
TRBV11-2	TRBJ1-2	CASSPMQGWVDGYTF
TRBV6-1	TRBJ1-4	CASSQREEGEKLFF
TRBV28	TRBJ2-5	CASSFSLRASGSQETQYF
TRBV28	TRBJ2-7	CASSRTSGGGYEQYF
TRBV10-3	TRBJ1-1	CAARGLGTEAFF
TRBV6-2/TRBV6-3	TRBJ2-7	CASTDIYEQYF
TRBV20-1	TRBJ2-7	CSANLAETYEQYF
TRBV10-3	TRBJ2-1	CAITTRGLAGYNEQFF
TRBV6-5	TRBJ2-2	CASSYSPGLNTGELFF
TRBV20-1	TRBJ2-1	CSARPPKKNNEQFF
TRBV7-9	TRBJ1-4	CASSATSTNEKLFF
TRBV9	TRBJ2-4	CASSETRRGIQYF
TRBV5-1	TRBJ2-1	CASSATSGSYNEQFF
TRBV18	TRBJ1-5	CASSPTDPYSNQPQHF
TRBV5-1	TRBJ2-1	CASSHLGDPYNEQFF
TRBV7-9	TRBJ2-1	CASSLLTSDYNEQFF
TRBV30	TRBJ2-6	CAWSGPGNTGANVLTF
TRBV5-1	TRBJ2-1	CASSRLAGLSSYNEQFF
TRBV5-4	TRBJ1-2	CASSRQEYGYTF